This entry lists 4 T cell receptor beta chains sequenced from one sample in a study of cytomegalovirus exposure and HLA in healthy donors. Amplification used 60 Vbeta primers and 13 Jbeta primers. TCRdb's copy holds only in-frame clones and misses some; the assay was immunoSEQ multiplex PCR. The sample shows some 110,000 clones, 65% to 85% of them seen only once. The material sequenced was PBMCs. These receptors all stem from a male donor in good health and CMV-seronegative.

This chain uses TRBV6-6 with TRBJ1-6; 10 bases align to TRBD1. CDR1 MNHNY and CDR2 SVGAGI come from the germline V gene (reference sequence). This CDR3 is built from 15 residues. J was trimmed by 12 bases and V by 5 bases; bases with no gene match: 10. The CDR3 nucleotides are TGTGCCAGCAGTCTCCCCTCTGGACAGGGGGTACCCCTCCACTTT. Its protein is CASSLPSGQGVPLHF.

The V gene is TRBV28, the J gene TRBJ1-1, with 7 bases that match TRBD1. Germline V CDR1 and CDR2: MDHEN, SYDVKM. The trim removed 8 bases at V and 0 bases at J, leaving 6 bases unmatched. The CDR3 is 14 residues long. For the CDR3, the DNA is TGTGCCAGCTTCCCGGGACAGATGAACACTGAAGCTTTCTTT. This encodes CASFPGQMNTEAFF.

V gene TRBV5-5 combines with J gene TRBJ2-5, with 7 bases lining up with TRBD1. Trimming cost V 7 bases and J 4 bases; bases outside gene matches: 7. The CDR3 length is 13 residues. The germline V gene has CDR1 SGHKS and CDR2 YYEKEE (reference sequence). The CDR3 protein is CASDTGDGETQYF. CDR3 coding DNA: TGTGCCAGCGACACAGGGGATGGAGAGACCCAGTACTTC.

This clone was detected only a few times. The CDR3 DNA is TGTGCCAGCAGCTTAGAGGGGAACACTGAAGCTTTCTTT. Its protein is CASSLEGNTEAFF. The V gene is TRBV7-3, the J gene TRBJ1-1, with D uncertain. This CDR3 spans 13 amino acids. The V end lost 2 bases, the J end lost 1 base, and 5 bases lay between the germline ends. CDR1 and CDR2 (germline): SGHTA, FQGTGA. Using reference TRBV7-3 and TRBJ1-1 for the parts outside the CDR3, the full variable domain is GAGVSQTPSNKVTEKGKYVELRCDPISGHTALYWYRQSLGQGPEFLIYFQGTGAADDSGLPNDRFFAVRPEGSVSTLKIQRTERGDSAVYLCASSLEGNTEAFFGQGTRLTVV.